Detailed here is one T cell receptor beta chain. Its antigen is not identified. This entry is derived from a study of T cell responses to AZD1222 COVID-19 vaccine. Findings and limits, study-wide: Receipt of two AZD1222 doses was followed by a rise in Spike-specific TCR breadth and depth. Donors were mostly white British, more females; clonal diversity possibly underestimated.

CDR1 and CDR2 (germline): PRHDT, FYEKMQ (reference sequence). Between the trimmed V and J ends, which lost 0 bases and 4 bases, there was a span of 7 bases. The CDR3 loop spans 14 amino acids. TCRdb's table, derived via immunoSEQ multiplex PCR, lists solely in-frame clones and lacks some. The sample contains about 150,000 clones, 92% of which appear only once. The chain has TRBV13 and TRBJ1-5; no reliable D call. This clonotype was obtained from an adult in good health. The input for sequencing was peripheral blood, taken on day 0 of AZD1222 vaccination. CDR3 amino acids: CASSLGPTNQPQHF. CDR3 bases: TGTGCCAGCAGCTTAGGGCCGACAAATCAGCCCCAGCATTTT.